This T cell receptor (beta chain) appears in the sequencing data of a study of T cells in Graves' hyperthyroidism and ophthalmopathy. Study-wide background: Peripheral blood was obtained at initial diagnosis, preceding any treatment.

Germline V CDR1 and CDR2: SGHTA, FQGNSA. V lost 2 bases, J lost 3 bases, and 10 bases lay in between. The CDR3 loop spans 15 amino acids. Amplification yielded TCR beta CDR3 regions, with RNA transcripts as the source. HTBI primers were employed in a first-round RT-PCR of the TCR CDR3. TCRdb itself ran the multiplex PCR reads through MiXCR, one entry per CDR3 protein. The sample records a few hundred thousand distinct CDR3 sequences, about 18% being singletons. In this sample, this clonotype turned up a few times. Material: blood. The V call is TRBV7-2, the J call TRBJ1-4; possibly TRBD1 for D (5 bases). This clonotype was sampled from a man younger than 35 with Graves' ophthalmopathy. The CDR3 nucleotides read TGTGCCAGCAGCTTACGGGGGGTCCCTAATGAAAAACTGTTTTTT. This codes for CASSLRGVPNEKLFF.